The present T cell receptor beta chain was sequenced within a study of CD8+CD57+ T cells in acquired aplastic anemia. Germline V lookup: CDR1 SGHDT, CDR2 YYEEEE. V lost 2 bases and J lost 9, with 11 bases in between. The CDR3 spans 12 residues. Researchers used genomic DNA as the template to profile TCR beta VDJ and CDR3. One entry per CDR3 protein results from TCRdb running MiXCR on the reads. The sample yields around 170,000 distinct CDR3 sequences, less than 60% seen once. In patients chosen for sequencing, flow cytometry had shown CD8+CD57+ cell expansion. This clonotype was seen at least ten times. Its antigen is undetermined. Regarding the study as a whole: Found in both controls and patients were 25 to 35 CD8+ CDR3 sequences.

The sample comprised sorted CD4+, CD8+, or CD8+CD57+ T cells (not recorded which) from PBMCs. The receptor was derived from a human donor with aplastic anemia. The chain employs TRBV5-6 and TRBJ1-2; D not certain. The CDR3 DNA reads TGTGCCAGCAGCTTAGACCCCTCTCGCTACACCTTC. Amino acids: CASSLDPSRYTF.